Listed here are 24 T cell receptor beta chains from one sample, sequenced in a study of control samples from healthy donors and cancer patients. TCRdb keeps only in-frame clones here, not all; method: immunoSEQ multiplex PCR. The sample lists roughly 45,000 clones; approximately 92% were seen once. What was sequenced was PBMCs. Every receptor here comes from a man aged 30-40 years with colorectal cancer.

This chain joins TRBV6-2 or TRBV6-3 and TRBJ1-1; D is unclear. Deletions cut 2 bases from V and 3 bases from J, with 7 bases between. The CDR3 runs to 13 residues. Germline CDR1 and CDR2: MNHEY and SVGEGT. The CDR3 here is CASSYRGYTEAFF. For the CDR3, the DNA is TGTGCCAGCAGTTACCGGGGATACACTGAAGCTTTCTTT.

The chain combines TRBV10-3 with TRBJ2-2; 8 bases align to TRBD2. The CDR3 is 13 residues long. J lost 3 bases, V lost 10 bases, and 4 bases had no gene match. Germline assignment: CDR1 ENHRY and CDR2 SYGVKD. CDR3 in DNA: TGTGCCAGTAGCGGGGTGTACACCGGGGAGCTGTTTTTT. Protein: CASSGVYTGELFF.

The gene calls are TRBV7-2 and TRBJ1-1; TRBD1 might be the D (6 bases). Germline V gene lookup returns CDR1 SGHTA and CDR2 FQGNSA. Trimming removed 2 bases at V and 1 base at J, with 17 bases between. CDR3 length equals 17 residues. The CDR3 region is CASSLHGGLGSNTEAFF. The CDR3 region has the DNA TGTGCCAGCAGCTTACATGGGGGGCTCGGGTCGAACACTGAAGCTTTCTTT.

As DNA, the CDR3 is TGTGCCAGCAGTTTAAATCGGAGAGAGGAAAAACTGTTTTTT. Protein: CASSLNRREEKLFF. The chain recombines TRBV6-5 with TRBJ1-4; no firm D call. The ends were cut back, 4 bases at V and 8 bases at J, with 14 bases in the middle. The CDR3 covers 14 residues. Germline-derived CDR1 and CDR2 are MNHEY and SVGAGI.

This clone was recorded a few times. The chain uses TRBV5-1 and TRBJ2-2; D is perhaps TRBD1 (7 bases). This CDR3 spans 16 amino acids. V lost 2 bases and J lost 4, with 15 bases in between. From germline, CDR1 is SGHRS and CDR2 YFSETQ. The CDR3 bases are TGCGCCAGCAGCTTTGGAGGGGGCGCCGGCACCGGGGAGCTGTTTTTT. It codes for CASSFGGGAGTGELFF.

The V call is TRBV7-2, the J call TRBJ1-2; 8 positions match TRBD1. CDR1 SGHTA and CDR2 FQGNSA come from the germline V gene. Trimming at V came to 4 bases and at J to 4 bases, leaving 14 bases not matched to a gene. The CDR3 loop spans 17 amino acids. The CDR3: CASSSPSGGAISYGYTF. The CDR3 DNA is TGTGCCAGCAGCTCACCCTCAGGGGGCGCAATTAGCTATGGCTACACCTTC.

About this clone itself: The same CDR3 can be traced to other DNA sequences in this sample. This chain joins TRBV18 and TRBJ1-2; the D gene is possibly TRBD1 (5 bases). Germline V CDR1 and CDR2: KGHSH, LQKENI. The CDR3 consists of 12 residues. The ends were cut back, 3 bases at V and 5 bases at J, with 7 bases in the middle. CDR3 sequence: CASSPGGYGYTF. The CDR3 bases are TGTGCCAGCTCACCGGGGGGGTATGGCTACACCTTC.

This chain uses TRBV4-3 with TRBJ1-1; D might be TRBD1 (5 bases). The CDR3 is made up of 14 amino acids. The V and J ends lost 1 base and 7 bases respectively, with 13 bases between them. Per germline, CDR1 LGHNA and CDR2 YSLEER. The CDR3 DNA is TGCGCCAGCAGCCAAGGATCGAGGGGCAGTGAAGCTTTCTTT. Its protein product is CASSQGSRGSEAFF.

CDR3 region: CASSPPDGNTEAFF. As DNA, the CDR3 is TGTGCCAGCTCACCACCCGACGGGAACACTGAAGCTTTCTTT. V usage is TRBV18 and J usage is TRBJ1-1, with D unclear. CDR3 length: 14 residues. Deletions cut 0 bases from V and 1 base from J, with 6 bases between. CDR1 and CDR2 from the germline V gene are KGHSH and LQKENI.

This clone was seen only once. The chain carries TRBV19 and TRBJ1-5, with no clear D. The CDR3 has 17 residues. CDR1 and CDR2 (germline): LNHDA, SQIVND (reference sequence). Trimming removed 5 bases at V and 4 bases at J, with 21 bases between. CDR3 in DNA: TGTGCCAGTAGTCTCAACGGGATCGATGGTGGGAATCAGCCCCAGCATTTT. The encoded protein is CASSLNGIDGGNQPQHF.

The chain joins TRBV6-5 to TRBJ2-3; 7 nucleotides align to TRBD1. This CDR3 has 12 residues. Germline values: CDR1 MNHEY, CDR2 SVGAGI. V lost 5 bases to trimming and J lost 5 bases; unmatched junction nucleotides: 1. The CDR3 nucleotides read TGTGCCAGCAGTCGGGACAGAGATACGCAGTATTTT. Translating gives CASSRDRDTQYF.

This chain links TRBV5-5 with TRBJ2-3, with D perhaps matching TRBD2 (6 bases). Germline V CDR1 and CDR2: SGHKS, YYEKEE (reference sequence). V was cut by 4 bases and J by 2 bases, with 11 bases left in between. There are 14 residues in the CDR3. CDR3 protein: CASSRSGDTDTQYF. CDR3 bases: TGTGCCAGCAGCCGCTCGGGGGACACAGATACGCAGTATTTT.

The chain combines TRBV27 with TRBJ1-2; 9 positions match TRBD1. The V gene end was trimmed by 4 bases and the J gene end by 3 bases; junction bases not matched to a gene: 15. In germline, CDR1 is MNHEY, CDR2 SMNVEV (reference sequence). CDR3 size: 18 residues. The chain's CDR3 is CASSYLGTGKVGDYGYTF. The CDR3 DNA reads TGTGCCAGCAGTTACCTCGGGACAGGGAAGGTTGGGGACTATGGCTACACCTTC.

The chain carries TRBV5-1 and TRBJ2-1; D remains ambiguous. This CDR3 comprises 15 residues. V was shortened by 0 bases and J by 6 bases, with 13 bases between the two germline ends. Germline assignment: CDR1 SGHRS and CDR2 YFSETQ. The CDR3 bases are TGCGCCAGCAGCTTGGCCCAGGCTGGATCCAATGAGCAGTTCTTC. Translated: CASSLAQAGSNEQFF.

In DNA, the CDR3 is TGTGCCAGCAGCCCGATAATAGGAAACACCATATATTTT. It is translated as CASSPIIGNTIYF. This chain links TRBV7-9 with TRBJ1-3, with no clear D. This CDR3 has 13 residues. Looked up from germline, CDR1 is SEHNR and CDR2 is FQNEAQ (reference sequence). The V end was cut by 5 bases, the J end by 4 bases, with 9 bases between.

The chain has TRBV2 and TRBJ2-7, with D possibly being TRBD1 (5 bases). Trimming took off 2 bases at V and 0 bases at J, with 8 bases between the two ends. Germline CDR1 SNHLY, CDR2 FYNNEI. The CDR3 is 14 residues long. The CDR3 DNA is TGTGCCAGCAGTGAACAGGGTAACTCCTACGAGCAGTACTTC. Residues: CASSEQGNSYEQYF. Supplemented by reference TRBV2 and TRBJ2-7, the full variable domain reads EPEVTQTPSHQVTQMGQEVILRCVPISNHLYFYWYRQILGQKVEFLVSFYNNEISEKSEIFDDQFSVERPDGSNFTLKIRSTKLEDSAMYFCASSEQGNSYEQYFGPGTRLTVT.

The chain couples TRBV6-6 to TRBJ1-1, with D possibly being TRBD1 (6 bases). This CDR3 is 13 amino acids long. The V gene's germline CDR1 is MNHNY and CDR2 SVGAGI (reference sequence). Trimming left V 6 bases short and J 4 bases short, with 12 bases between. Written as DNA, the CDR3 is TGTGCCAGCAGCACTATACAGGGCACTGAAGCTTTCTTT. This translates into CASSTIQGTEAFF.

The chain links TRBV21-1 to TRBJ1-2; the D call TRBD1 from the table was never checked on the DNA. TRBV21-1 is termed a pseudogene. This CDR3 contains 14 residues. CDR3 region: CASSNQGLPYGYTF. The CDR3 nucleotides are TGTGCCAGCAGCAACCAGGGGTTGCCCTATGGCTACACCTTC.

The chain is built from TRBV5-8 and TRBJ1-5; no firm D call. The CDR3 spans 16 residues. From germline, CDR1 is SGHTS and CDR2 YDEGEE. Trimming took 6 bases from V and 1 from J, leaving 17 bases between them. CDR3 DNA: TGTGCCAGCACCAGCTTGGGTTGGGGAAGCAATCAGCCCCAGCATTTT. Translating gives CASTSLGWGSNQPQHF.

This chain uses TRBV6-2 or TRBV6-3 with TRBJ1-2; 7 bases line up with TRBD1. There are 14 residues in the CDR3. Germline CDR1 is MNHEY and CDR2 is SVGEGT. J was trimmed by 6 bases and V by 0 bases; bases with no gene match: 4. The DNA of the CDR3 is TGTGCCAGCAGTTACTCTCACAGGGGCGATGGCTACACCTTC. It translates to CASSYSHRGDGYTF.

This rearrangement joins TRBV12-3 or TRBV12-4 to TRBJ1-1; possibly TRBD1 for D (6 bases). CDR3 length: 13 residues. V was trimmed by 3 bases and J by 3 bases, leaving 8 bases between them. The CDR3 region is CASSFNRDTEAFF. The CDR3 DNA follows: TGTGCCAGCAGTTTTAACAGGGACACTGAAGCTTTCTTT.

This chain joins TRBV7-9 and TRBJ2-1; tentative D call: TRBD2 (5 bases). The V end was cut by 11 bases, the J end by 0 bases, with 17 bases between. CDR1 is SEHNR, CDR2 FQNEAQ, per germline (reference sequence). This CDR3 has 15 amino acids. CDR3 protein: CASIPGVHSYNEQFF. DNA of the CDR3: TGTGCCTCAATTCCCGGGGTCCACTCCTACAATGAGCAGTTCTTC.

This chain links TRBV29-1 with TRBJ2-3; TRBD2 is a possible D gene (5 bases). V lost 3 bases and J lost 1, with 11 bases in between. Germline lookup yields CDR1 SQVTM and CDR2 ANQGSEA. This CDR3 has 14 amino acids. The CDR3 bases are TGCAGCGTTGACCTTGCGGGTGGCACAGATACGCAGTATTTT. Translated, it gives CSVDLAGGTDTQYF.

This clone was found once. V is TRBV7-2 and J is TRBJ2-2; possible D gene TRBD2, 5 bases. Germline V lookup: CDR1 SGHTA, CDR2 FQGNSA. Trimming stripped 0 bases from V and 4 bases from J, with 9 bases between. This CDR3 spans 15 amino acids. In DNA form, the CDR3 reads TGTGCCAGCAGCTTAGCGGCTAGCCTCACCGGGGAGCTGTTTTTT. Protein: CASSLAASLTGELFF.